This T cell receptor (beta chain) was obtained from a study of T cells expressing NK-cell markers. In germline, CDR1 is LNHDA, CDR2 SQIVND (reference sequence). The CDR3 has 11 amino acids. Each CDR3 protein gets one entry in TCRdb, which reprocessed the 5' RACE reads and gives no DNA. The listing contains approximately 170,000 distinct CDR3 sequences. This clonotype was obtained from a man aged 18-75 years in good health. Sequencing input: blood T cells: a sorted CD56 or NKG2C T cell subset, CD4+ or CD8+ T cells, or bulk PBMC T cells (not recorded which). The rearrangement uses TRBV19 and TRBJ2-1; TCRdb selects TRBD1, and the lack of DNA leaves this call unchecked. The CDR3 sequence: CASRTGHPPFF.